Presented here are 30 T cell receptor beta chains from one specimen sequenced in a study of shared clonotypes between healthy human individuals. Method: immunoSEQ multiplex PCR; TCRdb's copy keeps in-frame clones and lacks some. The sample contains roughly 2.6 million clones, about 92% of which appear only once. Sequences were obtained from naive CD4+ T cells sorted from blood. The subset here: CD45RA+ positively selected. These receptors came from a man between 18 and 35 years old in good health.

V is TRBV5-1 and J is TRBJ1-6; D may be TRBD1 (5 bases). V shed 4 bases and J shed 7 bases, with 18 bases lying between them. The length of the CDR3 is 16 residues. Per germline, CDR1 SGHRS and CDR2 YFSETQ. CDR3 in amino acids: CASSPSGGTENSPLHF. The CDR3 DNA is TGCGCCAGCAGCCCAAGTGGGGGGACGGAAAATTCACCCCTCCACTTT. Based on the CDR3 plus reference TRBV5-1 and TRBJ1-6, the full variable domain is KAGVTQTPRYLIKTRGQQVTLSCSPISGHRSVSWYQQTPGQGLQFLFEYFSETQRNKGNFPGRFSGRQFSNSRSEMNVSTLELGDSALYLCASSPSGGTENSPLHFGNGTRLTVT.

J is TRBJ2-2 and V is TRBV27; D might be TRBD2 (5 bases). Trimming left V 11 bases short and J 2 bases short, with 9 bases between. CDR3 length: 12 amino acids. Per germline, CDR1 MNHEY and CDR2 SMNVEV (reference sequence). CDR3: CAPGSNTGELFF. In nucleotides, the CDR3 is TGTGCCCCGGGATCCAACACCGGGGAGCTGTTTTTT.

The chain has TRBV7-6 and TRBJ2-3; no firm D call. The CDR3 contains 13 residues. Looked up from germline, CDR1 is SGHVS and CDR2 is FNYEAQ. V was trimmed by 1 base and J by 3 bases, leaving 5 bases between them. The CDR3 is CASSLGQTDTQYF. For the CDR3, the DNA is TGTGCCAGCAGCTTAGGTCAAACAGATACGCAGTATTTT. Based on the CDR3 plus reference TRBV7-6 and TRBJ2-3, the full variable domain is GAGVSQSPRYKVTKRGQDVALRCDPISGHVSLYWYRQALGQGPEFLTYFNYEAQQDKSGLPNDRFSAERPEGSISTLTIQRTEQRDSAMYRCASSLGQTDTQYFGPGTRLTVL.

The table lists this clone with a count of one. This chain joins TRBV6-5 and TRBJ2-7; TRBD1 aligns across 9 bases. Looked up from germline, CDR1 is MNHEY and CDR2 is SVGAGI. The CDR3 is 13 residues long. V gave up 6 bases and J gave up 3 bases; unmatched junction bases: 3. The CDR3 DNA sequence: TGTGCCAGCAGGGGACAGGGCAACTACGAGCAGTACTTC. As protein: CASRGQGNYEQYF.

The chain links TRBV10-3 to TRBJ2-5, with 7 bases aligning to TRBD2. The V gene's germline CDR1 is ENHRY and CDR2 SYGVKD. V shed 4 bases, J shed 2 bases, and the junction held 4 bases outside the gene matches. The CDR3 runs 14 residues. The CDR3 DNA follows: TGTGCCATCAGTGCGGGGGGTTCTCAAGAGACCCAGTACTTC. Translated, it gives CAISAGGSQETQYF.

The rearrangement links TRBV14 to TRBJ1-3, with D tentatively TRBD1 (5 bases). This CDR3 is 15 amino acids long. Germline-derived CDR1 and CDR2 are SGHDN and FVKESK. V gave up 3 bases and J gave up 0 bases, with 9 bases separating them. CDR3 DNA: TGTGCCAGCAGCCATCGGGGCCTCTCTGGAAACACCATATATTTT. Residues: CASSHRGLSGNTIYF.

The chain combines TRBV5-4 with TRBJ2-7; TRBD1 is a possible D gene (5 bases). This CDR3 comprises 12 residues. The V and J ends lost 4 bases and 6 bases respectively, with 11 bases between them. Germline V gene sequence: CDR1 SGHNT, CDR2 YYREEE (reference sequence). The CDR3 sequence is CASSSAGREQYF. CDR3 nucleotide sequence: TGTGCCAGCAGCAGCGCAGGGCGCGAGCAGTACTTC.

This chain joins TRBV27 and TRBJ2-1; 11 bases agree with TRBD2. Germline-derived CDR1 and CDR2 are MNHEY and SMNVEV (reference sequence). There are 15 residues in the CDR3. V was clipped by 3 bases and J by 3 bases; unmatched bases: 1. CDR3 DNA: TGTGCCAGCAGTTTTAGCGGGAGGGTCTACAATGAGCAGTTCTTC. It yields the protein CASSFSGRVYNEQFF.

This sequence joins TRBV5-4 and TRBJ2-1; 8 bases are shared with TRBD2. Germline CDR1 SGHNT, CDR2 YYREEE (reference sequence). The CDR3 spans 16 residues. V was pared by 4 bases and J by 3 bases, with 9 bases of the junction left unmatched. Written as DNA, the CDR3 is TGTGCCAGCAGCGTAATCCGGGGGGGACTCTACAATGAGCAGTTCTTC. Translating it yields CASSVIRGGLYNEQFF.

The chain couples TRBV13 to TRBJ2-3; D might be TRBD2 (5 bases). This CDR3 has 16 amino acids. The V and J ends lost 0 bases and 7 bases respectively, with 17 bases between them. The V gene's germline CDR1 is PRHDT and CDR2 FYEKMQ (reference sequence). CDR3 amino acids: CASSLGPGINGYTQYF. As DNA, the CDR3 is TGTGCCAGCAGCTTAGGCCCGGGAATAAATGGCTATACGCAGTATTTT.

A note on this clone: Other nucleotide sequences in the sample specify the same CDR3. J is TRBJ2-1 and V is TRBV7-2; D remains ambiguous. V lost 1 base and J 9 bases, leaving 7 bases between the germline ends. Germline values: CDR1 SGHTA, CDR2 FQGNSA. This CDR3 is built from 12 residues. Here the CDR3 DNA reads TGTGCCAGCAGCTTAGTAGGTAGTGAGCAGTTCTTC. This gives the protein CASSLVGSEQFF.

As regards this clone: At the DNA level, this CDR3 is encoded by other sequences in the same sample as well. The chain couples TRBV7-2 to TRBJ2-7; 8 bases map to TRBD2. The CDR3 totals 13 residues. V was clipped by 8 bases and J by 5 bases; unmatched bases: 8. Germline loops: CDR1 SGHTA, CDR2 FQGNSA. CDR3 sequence: CASSLSGGDEQYF. The CDR3, as DNA: TGTGCCAGCTCCTTATCGGGAGGGGACGAGCAGTACTTC.

The chain couples TRBV19 to TRBJ2-3, with 11 bases identical to TRBD2. V lost 5 bases, J lost 2 bases, and 6 bases stayed unmatched. Germline CDR1 is LNHDA and CDR2 is SQIVND (reference sequence). The CDR3 is 16 amino acids. The CDR3 bases are TGTGCCAGTAGTCGGGTAGCGGGGGGGGTCACAGATACGCAGTATTTT. Translated, it gives CASSRVAGGVTDTQYF.

The gene calls are TRBV6-1 and TRBJ2-7, with TRBD2 as a possible D gene (6 bases). With 2 bases removed from V and 6 bases from J, the gap between germline ends came to 11 bases. The CDR3 is made up of 13 amino acids. Germline V gene sequence: CDR1 MNHNS, CDR2 SASEGT. This CDR3 is CASSESGRTEQYF. The CDR3 DNA reads as TGTGCCAGCAGTGAATCGGGGAGGACCGAGCAGTACTTC.

The chain is built from TRBV4-3 and TRBJ2-1; TRBD2 aligns across 9 bases. Germline lookup yields CDR1 LGHNA and CDR2 YSLEER. Trimming removed 4 bases from V and 4 bases from J; junction bases left unmatched: 8. The CDR3 spans 16 residues. The CDR3 spells CASSLEIAGAYNEQFF. CDR3 sequence (DNA): TGCGCCAGCAGCCTTGAAATAGCGGGGGCATACAATGAGCAGTTCTTC.

On this clone itself: Other DNA sequences of this sample code for an identical CDR3. V usage is TRBV7-2 and J usage is TRBJ2-7; 10 nucleotides agree with TRBD2. V trimming: 1 base; J trimming: 1 base; junction bases outside the gene matches: 4. CDR1 is SGHTA and CDR2 is FQGNSA in the germline V gene. The CDR3 is 16 residues long. CDR3 in amino acids: CASSLVGTSESYEQYF. CDR3 bases: TGTGCCAGCAGCTTAGTAGGGACTAGCGAGTCCTACGAGCAGTACTTC.

The V and J genes are TRBV2 and TRBJ1-2, with 7 bases matching TRBD1. Germline CDR1 is SNHLY and CDR2 is FYNNEI. This CDR3 comprises 14 residues. J was trimmed by 8 bases and V by 3 bases; bases with no gene match: 9. CDR3 nucleotides: TGTGCCAGCAGTGATAGTCCAGGGGGAAAGGGCTACACCTTC. It yields the protein CASSDSPGGKGYTF.

The chain employs TRBV6-5 and TRBJ1-3; tentative D call: TRBD1 (6 bases). The V end was cut by 6 bases, the J end by 0 bases, with 12 bases between. The CDR3 runs 15 residues. Germline CDR1 is MNHEY and CDR2 is SVGAGI. This CDR3 is CASRPDRNSGNTIYF. The CDR3 nucleotides read TGTGCCAGCAGACCCGACAGGAACTCTGGAAACACCATATATTTT.

In regard to this clone: Other DNA sequences in this specimen translate into the identical CDR3. The V gene is TRBV7-3, the J gene TRBJ2-1; 7 bases line up with TRBD1. There are 13 residues in the CDR3. Germline V lookup: CDR1 SGHTA, CDR2 FQGTGA. Unmatched junction bases numbered 2, after V lost 5 bases and J lost 4 bases. This CDR3 is CASSPDRYNEQFF. Here the CDR3 DNA reads TGTGCCAGCAGCCCGGACAGGTACAATGAGCAGTTCTTC.

The chain employs TRBV18 and TRBJ2-5; perhaps TRBD1 as D (5 bases). In germline, CDR1 is KGHSH, CDR2 LQKENI. Between the trimmed V and J ends, which lost 1 base and 5 bases, there was a span of 14 bases. The CDR3 covers 15 residues. CDR3 sequence: CASSPQGAQGETQYF. The CDR3 nucleotides read TGTGCCAGCTCACCACAAGGGGCCCAAGGGGAGACCCAGTACTTC.

This chain connects TRBV2 to TRBJ2-6; perhaps TRBD1 as D (7 bases). Trimming removed 3 bases at V and 0 bases at J, with 12 bases between. CDR1 is SNHLY and CDR2 is FYNNEI in the germline V gene. This CDR3 has 17 amino acids. The CDR3 nucleotides are TGTGCCAGCAGTGAGGGGCAGGGGGGCTCTGGGGCCAACGTCCTGACTTTC. Translation gives CASSEGQGGSGANVLTF.

The chain employs TRBV30 and TRBJ1-2, with D possibly TRBD1 on 5 matching bases. CDR1 and CDR2 (germline): GTSNPN, SVGIG (reference sequence). There are 13 residues in the CDR3. V lost 0 bases, J lost 4 bases, and 9 bases lay in between. CDR3 sequence reads: CAWSVVGPYGYTF. The CDR3 DNA is TGTGCCTGGAGTGTAGTGGGGCCCTATGGCTACACCTTC. The whole variable domain, filled in from reference TRBV30 and TRBJ1-2, reads SQTIHQWPATLVQPVGSPLSLECTVEGTSNPNLYWYRQAAGRGLQLLFYSVGIGQISSEVPQNLSASRPQDRQFILSSKKLLLSDSGFYLCAWSVVGPYGYTFGSGTRLTVV.

The V call is TRBV5-5, the J call TRBJ2-3; D is possibly TRBD1 (6 bases). V lost 0 bases, J lost 3 bases, and 11 bases lay in between. This CDR3 has 15 residues. The germline CDR1 and CDR2 sequences are SGHKS and YYEKEE (reference sequence). The CDR3 sequence: CASSLATGRTDTQYF. Written as DNA, the CDR3 is TGTGCCAGCAGCTTGGCAACAGGGAGAACAGATACGCAGTATTTT.

The chain couples TRBV6-6 to TRBJ2-3, with 8 bases matching TRBD2. The V and J ends lost 4 bases and 2 bases, in that order; junction bases with no gene match: 5. Germline V gives CDR1 MNHNY, CDR2 SVGAGI (reference sequence). This CDR3 is built from 15 residues. CDR3 in DNA: TGTGCCAGCAGTTCACTAGCGGTGCACACAGATACGCAGTATTTT. Protein product: CASSSLAVHTDTQYF.

The CDR3 nucleotides read TGTGCCAGCAGTTACATGACGGGGGAGGGGAATTCACCCCTCCACTTT. It translates to CASSYMTGEGNSPLHF. J is TRBJ1-6 and V is TRBV6-6; tentative D call: TRBD1 (5 bases). CDR3 size: 16 residues. Looked up from germline, CDR1 is MNHNY and CDR2 is SVGAGI (reference sequence). V lost 2 bases and J 7 bases, leaving 15 bases between the germline ends.

The CDR3 is CASSTRTSGTQETQYF. Here the CDR3 DNA reads TGCGCCAGCAGCACGCGGACTAGCGGGACCCAAGAGACCCAGTACTTC. V usage is TRBV5-1 and J usage is TRBJ2-5; 12 nucleotides agree with TRBD2. Germline V gene lookup returns CDR1 SGHRS and CDR2 YFSETQ. V lost 4 bases, J lost 1 base, and 5 bases stayed unmatched. The CDR3 covers 16 residues.

In regard to this clone: Additional DNA sequences in this sample encode the identical CDR3. The V gene is TRBV18, the J gene TRBJ1-1, with TRBD1 matching over 9 bases. Germline V gene data show CDR1 as KGHSH and CDR2 as LQKENI. With V trimmed by 4 bases and J by 3 bases, 3 bases remained unmatched. The CDR3 consists of 14 residues. CDR3 sequence (DNA): TGTGCCAGCTCACTGACAGGGGGTGACACTGAAGCTTTCTTT. The encoded protein is CASSLTGGDTEAFF.

V gene TRBV5-1 combines with J gene TRBJ2-7, with 9 bases identical to TRBD1. The germline V gene has CDR1 SGHRS and CDR2 YFSETQ. Germline trimming cut 4 bases from V and 4 bases from J; bases unmatched to any gene: 9. This CDR3 has 15 amino acids. This CDR3 is CASSAPGTGTYEQYF. The CDR3 DNA reads as TGCGCCAGCAGCGCCCCCGGGACAGGGACGTACGAGCAGTACTTC.

This clone was seen only a few times. V is TRBV18 and J is TRBJ2-1, with TRBD2 matching 13 bases. V was pared by 3 bases and J by 6 bases, with 2 bases of the junction left unmatched. Looked up from germline, CDR1 is KGHSH and CDR2 is LQKENI. This CDR3 has 15 amino acids. In DNA, the CDR3 is TGTGCCAGCTCACCCGGGACTAGCGGGATCAATGAGCAGTTCTTC. It encodes CASSPGTSGINEQFF.

The chain links TRBV6-1 to TRBJ2-3, with D hard to call. Germline V CDR1 and CDR2: MNHNS, SASEGT. The V end was cut by 6 bases, the J end by 6 bases, with 10 bases between. The CDR3 has 12 residues. This CDR3 reads CASRLNSDTQYF. CDR3 bases: TGTGCCAGCAGGCTAAACAGCGATACGCAGTATTTT.